The 19 T cell receptor beta chains in this list originate from one sample, sequenced in a study of T cells after yellow fever vaccination. TCRdb re-analysed the 5' RACE reads in MiXCR, keeping a single row per CDR3 protein. The data hold almost 600,000 distinct CDR3 sequences, with around an eighth observed a single time. The sample in question was PBMCs, obtained on the day of the yellow fever booster vaccination. These TCRs come from a man aged 25 to 40 who received the YFV17D yellow fever vaccine.

The rearrangement links TRBV15 to TRBJ2-1, with 9 nucleotides matching TRBD2. The germline gives CDR1 LNHNV, CDR2 YYDKDF (reference sequence). V shed 5 bases, J shed 7 bases, and the junction held 9 bases outside the gene matches. This CDR3 is 15 amino acids long. CDR3 region: CATSGSGTSLNEQFF. CDR3 in DNA: TGTGCCACCAGCGGATCCGGGACTAGCCTTAATGAGCAGTTCTTC. Combining the CDR3 with reference TRBV15 and TRBJ2-1 gives the whole variable domain DAMVIQNPRYQVTQFGKPVTLSCSQTLNHNVMYWYQQKSSQAPKLLFHYYDKDFNNEADTPDNFQSRRPNTSFCFLDIRSPGLGDTAMYLCATSGSGTSLNEQFFGPGTRLTVL.

This chain uses TRBV29-1 with TRBJ2-1, with TRBD2 identical over 8 bases. The J segment lost 8 bases and the V segment lost 4 bases, leaving 13 bases of the junction unmatched. Per the germline V gene, CDR1 is SQVTM and CDR2 is ANQGSEA. The CDR3 extends over 15 amino acids. The CDR3: CSVVRAGDARDEQFF. The CDR3 bases are TGCAGCGTTGTCCGAGCGGGAGATGCTAGGGATGAGCAGTTCTTC.

J is TRBJ2-1 and V is TRBV5-1; 10 bases agree with TRBD2. The junction had 6 bases not matched to a gene; V was cut back by 4 bases and J by 8 bases. The length of the CDR3 is 14 residues. The germline V gene encodes CDR1 SGHRS and CDR2 YFSETQ. CDR3 protein: CASSLGLARHEQFF. CDR3 DNA: TGCGCCAGCAGCCTGGGACTAGCGAGGCATGAGCAGTTCTTC.

The rearrangement links TRBV12-3 or TRBV12-4 to TRBJ2-4; 9 bases agree with TRBD1. After removal of 10 bases from V and 0 bases from J, the junction contained 16 bases not matched to a gene. This CDR3 contains 18 residues. CDR3 sequence reads: CAICLDGQGFLAKNIQYF. CDR3 in DNA: TGTGCCATCTGTTTAGACGGACAGGGGTTTCTAGCCAAAAACATTCAGTACTTC.

This clonotype was counted many times. The chain has TRBV12-3 or TRBV12-4 and TRBJ2-1, with TRBD2 identical over 11 bases. The V segment lost 5 bases and the J segment 7 bases; nucleotides outside the gene matches: 7. The CDR3 loop spans 15 amino acids. The DNA for the CDR3 is TGTGCCAGCAGTCCCCGCGGACTAGCGGGTAATGAGCAGTTCTTC. The encoded protein is CASSPRGLAGNEQFF.

The J gene is TRBJ2-7, the V gene TRBV5-4, with TRBD2 matching 14 bases. In germline, CDR1 is SGHNT, CDR2 YYREEE (reference sequence). V gave up 4 bases and J gave up 1 base; unmatched junction bases: 4. CDR3 length: 16 residues. The CDR3 sequence is CASSNGLAGGSYEQYF. As DNA, the CDR3 is TGTGCCAGCAGCAATGGACTAGCGGGAGGATCCTACGAGCAGTACTTC.

In its sample, this clonotype was seen a few times. This chain connects TRBV18 to TRBJ1-3, with 7 bases aligning to TRBD1. Germline-derived CDR1 and CDR2 are KGHSH and LQKENI. The CDR3 is 15 residues long. V was pared by 2 bases and J by 1 base, with 2 bases of the junction left unmatched. The CDR3 sequence: CASSPKQGSGNTIYF. The CDR3 DNA sequence: TGTGCCAGCTCACCAAAACAGGGGTCTGGAAACACCATATATTTT.

The sample holds a few counts of this clonotype. This sequence joins TRBV29-1 and TRBJ2-2, with 9 bases identical to TRBD1. The V gene end was trimmed by 7 bases and the J gene end by 5 bases; junction bases not matched to a gene: 5. Germline V gives CDR1 SQVTM, CDR2 ANQGSEA. The CDR3 loop spans 13 amino acids. The CDR3, as DNA: TGCAGCGCTGGACAGGGGAGTACCGGGGAGCTGTTTTTT. The encoded protein is CSAGQGSTGELFF.

CDR3 DNA: TGTGCCAGCAGCCTGACAGGGGGCGCAAGGGAGACCCAGTACTTC. As protein: CASSLTGGARETQYF. V and J are TRBV7-9 and TRBJ2-5; 10 nucleotides align to TRBD1. This CDR3 contains 15 residues. Germline V gene data show CDR1 as SEHNR and CDR2 as FQNEAQ (reference sequence). Trimming cost V 5 bases and J 5 bases; bases outside gene matches: 8.

In this sample, this clonotype turned up a few times. This chain links TRBV20-1 with TRBJ2-1, with D possibly matching TRBD2 (5 bases). V was pared by 6 bases and J by 2 bases, with 11 bases between. The CDR3 has 13 amino acids. Germline V CDR1 and CDR2: DFQATT, SNEGSKA (reference sequence). CDR3 coding DNA: TGCAGTGCCTACGGACTTCCCTACAATGAGCAGTTCTTC. Encoded protein: CSAYGLPYNEQFF.

This clonotype was recorded a few times. The J gene is TRBJ2-2, the V gene TRBV30; D could derive from TRBD1 or TRBD2 (5 bases each). The germline gives CDR1 GTSNPN, CDR2 SVGIG (reference sequence). Trimming pared 0 bases from V and 3 bases from J, leaving 11 bases between. The CDR3 is 15 residues long. For the CDR3, the DNA is TGTGCCTGGAGTGTTGGGGGAGCCGACACCGGGGAGCTGTTTTTT. Translated: CAWSVGGADTGELFF.

Only a few counts were recorded for this clonotype. The chain has TRBV28 and TRBJ2-3; the match to TRBD2 covers 11 bases. CDR1 and CDR2 (germline): MDHEN, SYDVKM. The CDR3 extends over 16 amino acids. J gave up 2 bases and V 4 bases, and 5 bases lay outside the gene matches. For the CDR3, the DNA is TGTGCCAGCAGTTCACGACTAGCGGGACTCACAGATACGCAGTATTTT. It specifies CASSSRLAGLTDTQYF.

The V call is TRBV28, the J call TRBJ2-1; TRBD2 matches at 8 bases. From germline, CDR1 is MDHEN and CDR2 SYDVKM. This CDR3 is 14 amino acids long. V gave up 8 bases and J gave up 10 bases; unmatched junction bases: 13. CDR3 sequence reads: CASGSLAGSGEQFF. For the CDR3, the DNA is TGTGCCAGCGGGTCGTTAGCGGGATCAGGGGAGCAGTTCTTC.

The chain has TRBV7-9 and TRBJ2-7; D is uncertain. Trimming left V 8 bases short and J 5 bases short, with 4 bases between. The CDR3 has 9 amino acids. Germline V gene sequence: CDR1 SEHNR, CDR2 FQNEAQ (reference sequence). The CDR3, as DNA: TGTGCCAGCCCGGACGAGCAGTACTTC. It yields the protein CASPDEQYF.

Only a few counts were recorded for this clonotype. The chain is built from TRBV5-1 and TRBJ2-7; 9 bases align to TRBD1. The V gene end was trimmed by 5 bases and the J gene end by 5 bases; junction bases not matched to a gene: 8. The CDR3 runs 14 residues. From germline, CDR1 is SGHRS and CDR2 YFSETQ. The CDR3 DNA follows: TGCGCCAGCAGGCCGGGACAGGGCCTCAACGAGCAGTACTTC. Protein sequence: CASRPGQGLNEQYF.

The chain recombines TRBV11-2 with TRBJ2-5; D may be TRBD1 (5 bases). Germline CDR1 and CDR2: SGHAT and FQNNGV. Trimming took off 5 bases at V and 2 bases at J, with 15 bases between the two ends. This CDR3 contains 15 residues. The CDR3: CASSPLQGRQETQYF. CDR3 nucleotide sequence: TGTGCCAGCAGCCCCCTGCAGGGTCGACAAGAGACCCAGTACTTC. Looking up the rest from reference TRBV11-2 and TRBJ2-5 gives the full variable domain: EAGVAQSPRYKIIEKRQSVAFWCNPISGHATLYWYQQILGQGPKLLIQFQNNGVVDDSQLPKDRFSAERLKGVDSTLKIQPAKLEDSAVYLCASSPLQGRQETQYFGPGTRLLVL.

This clonotype was counted a few times. The rearrangement links TRBV7-8 to TRBJ2-3; 8 positions match TRBD2. Germline assignment: CDR1 SGHVS and CDR2 FQNEAQ. Unmatched junction bases numbered 11, after V lost 5 bases and J lost 4 bases. CDR3 length: 16 amino acids. DNA of the CDR3: TGTGCCAGCAGCCACCAGGCGGGAGGAGGATCAGATACGCAGTATTTT. Translation gives CASSHQAGGGSDTQYF.

This chain uses TRBV4-3 with TRBJ2-7; 7 bases fit TRBD2. Trimming took 5 bases from V and 2 from J; bases not matched to a gene: 9. Germline V CDR1 and CDR2: LGHNA, YSLEER. CDR3 size: 15 residues. For the CDR3, the DNA is TGCGCCAGCAGCAAGGGGCTAGCGGACCCCTACGAGCAGTACTTC. Translating it yields CASSKGLADPYEQYF.

The chain uses TRBV28 and TRBJ1-1; 9 bases line up with TRBD1. V lost 6 bases and J lost 4; bases outside the gene matches: 9. Germline CDR1 MDHEN, CDR2 SYDVKM. This CDR3 is 15 amino acids long. Written as DNA, the CDR3 is TGTGCCAGCAGCAAGCGGGGGACAGGGCGCACTGAAGCTTTCTTT. Protein sequence: CASSKRGTGRTEAFF.